The 31 T cell receptor beta chains below come from one sample, sequenced in a study of T cell responses to AZD1222 COVID-19 vaccine. Clones were sequenced by immunoSEQ multiplex PCR, and TCRdb holds only the in-frame ones, with some missing. The repertoire holds about 120,000 clones, with around 90% as singletons. Sequences were derived from peripheral blood, sampled on day 0 of AZD1222 vaccination. The source of these receptors is an adult in good health.

This clone showed up just a few times. Other DNA sequences in this specimen translate into the identical CDR3. This sequence joins TRBV7-2 and TRBJ1-2; TRBD1 might be the D (5 bases). Germline V gene sequence: CDR1 SGHTA, CDR2 FQGNSA. The CDR3 has 14 amino acids. Trimming left V 0 bases short and J 8 bases short, with 13 bases between. The CDR3: CASSLARGGGGYTF. CDR3 coding DNA: TGTGCCAGCAGCTTAGCTAGGGGAGGCGGCGGCTACACCTTC.

The chain couples TRBV11-3 to TRBJ1-2; D not certain. Trimming left V 1 base short and J 0 bases short, with 9 bases between. CDR1 and CDR2 (germline): SGHNT, YENEEA. The CDR3 extends over 15 amino acids. The CDR3 DNA reads TGTGCCAGCAGCTTAGTGGGCAGGACTAACTATGGCTACACCTTC. This encodes CASSLVGRTNYGYTF.

This clone has just one count. This chain links TRBV7-8 with TRBJ1-2; 8 bases match TRBD1. The J segment lost 7 bases and the V segment lost 5 bases, leaving 9 bases of the junction unmatched. Germline V gene lookup returns CDR1 SGHVS and CDR2 FQNEAQ. The CDR3 is 14 residues long. The CDR3 DNA sequence: TGTGCCAGCAGCCCTAGACGGACAGGGAGTGGCTACACCTTC. Its translation is CASSPRRTGSGYTF. Variable domain in full (rest from reference TRBV7-8 and TRBJ1-2): GAGVSQSPRYKVAKRGQDVALRCDPISGHVSLFWYQQALGQGPEFLTYFQNEAQLDKSGLPSDRFFAERPEGSVSTLKIQRTQQEDSAVYLCASSPRRTGSGYTFGSGTRLTVV.

The chain links TRBV6-5 to TRBJ1-5; the D is unclear. From germline, CDR1 is MNHEY and CDR2 SVGAGI. The CDR3 totals 13 residues. Between the trimmed V and J ends, which lost 5 bases and 7 bases, there was a span of 12 bases. CDR3 in amino acids: CASSIQEEQPQHF. Here the CDR3 DNA reads TGTGCCAGCAGTATTCAGGAGGAACAGCCCCAGCATTTT.

This chain connects TRBV2 to TRBJ2-7; 12 bases align to TRBD2. V lost 3 bases and J lost 3; bases outside the gene matches: 6. In germline, CDR1 is SNHLY, CDR2 FYNNEI. CDR3 length: 16 amino acids. The CDR3 is CASSDAKGLAGYEQYF. The CDR3 DNA is TGTGCCAGCAGTGACGCCAAGGGACTAGCGGGCTACGAGCAGTACTTC.

This chain uses TRBV7-9 with TRBJ2-5, with 8 bases lining up with TRBD1. The V and J ends lost 5 bases and 4 bases, in that order; junction bases with no gene match: 3. Germline lookup yields CDR1 SEHNR and CDR2 FQNEAQ (reference sequence). The CDR3 covers 13 residues. DNA for the CDR3: TGTGCCAGCAGCCGACAGGGGAGAGAGACCCAGTACTTC. It is translated as CASSRQGRETQYF.

In this sample, this clone turned up a few times. This chain joins TRBV9 and TRBJ2-3, with 8 bases that match TRBD2. Germline CDR1 is SGDLS and CDR2 is YYNGEE. With V trimmed by 1 base and J by 8 bases, 18 bases remained unmatched. The CDR3 runs to 18 residues. The CDR3 reads CASSVRVGSGGAPGTQYF. DNA for the CDR3: TGTGCCAGCAGCGTAAGGGTGGGAAGCGGGGGAGCTCCGGGTACGCAGTATTTT.

This chain links TRBV7-3 with TRBJ1-1; no firm D call. The CDR3 totals 13 residues. Trimming cost V 1 base and J 3 bases, with 6 bases left between them. The germline CDR1 and CDR2 sequences are SGHTA and FQGTGA. The chain's CDR3 is CASSLIQYTEAFF. CDR3 sequence (DNA): TGTGCCAGCAGCTTAATACAGTACACTGAAGCTTTCTTT.

V usage is TRBV25-1 and J usage is TRBJ2-1; a possible D gene is TRBD2 (7 bases). The CDR3 spans 16 residues. V dropped 3 bases and J dropped 4 bases, with 16 bases sitting between them. Per germline, CDR1 MGHDK and CDR2 SYGVNS. The CDR3 loop reads CASSDQLSGTYNEQFF. CDR3 nucleotides: TGTGCCAGCAGTGACCAGCTCAGCGGGACATACAATGAGCAGTTCTTC.

The chain employs TRBV5-1 and TRBJ1-2; 7 nucleotides match TRBD1. This CDR3 region has 16 residues. Germline CDR1 reads SGHRS; CDR2 reads YFSETQ. V was clipped by 0 bases and J by 0 bases; unmatched bases: 5. The CDR3 sequence: CASSLGGTATNYGYTF. The CDR3 nucleotides are TGCGCCAGCAGCTTGGGTGGGACAGCGACTAACTATGGCTACACCTTC.

The V gene is TRBV10-2, the J gene TRBJ1-1, with 8 positions matching TRBD1. Looked up from germline, CDR1 is WSHSY and CDR2 is SAAADI. The CDR3 extends over 18 amino acids. The junction had 15 bases not matched to a gene; V was cut back by 6 bases and J by 0 bases. The CDR3 sequence: CASRRDMTGVSLNTEAFF. DNA of the CDR3: TGCGCCAGCAGACGAGATATGACAGGGGTCTCTCTGAACACTGAAGCTTTCTTT.

The rearrangement joins TRBV30 to TRBJ1-2; D call uncertain. Trimming took 2 bases from V and 7 from J, leaving 8 bases between them. Germline V gene lookup returns CDR1 GTSNPN and CDR2 SVGIG (reference sequence). This CDR3 comprises 11 residues. CDR3 nucleotide sequence: TGTGCCTGGAGTTTCGGAGGTGGCTACACCTTC. Its protein product is CAWSFGGGYTF.

This clone was observed a handful of times. The CDR3 DNA sequence: TGTGCCAGCAGCGCTCGGGACAGGGGAATGAACACTGAAGCTTTCTTT. Translation: CASSARDRGMNTEAFF. The chain carries TRBV9 and TRBJ1-1; 10 nucleotides align to TRBD1. There are 16 residues in the CDR3. The germline V gene has CDR1 SGDLS and CDR2 YYNGEE. V lost 3 bases, J lost 0 bases, and 5 bases stayed unmatched. Combining the CDR3 with reference TRBV9 and TRBJ1-1 gives the whole variable domain DSGVTQTPKHLITATGQRVTLRCSPRSGDLSVYWYQQSLDQGLQFLIQYYNGEERAKGNILERFSAQQFPDLHSELNLSSLELGDSALYFCASSARDRGMNTEAFFGQGTRLTVV.

The J gene is TRBJ1-2, the V gene TRBV7-9; the match to TRBD1 covers 9 bases. The junction had 7 bases not matched to a gene; V was cut back by 3 bases and J by 8 bases. This CDR3 has 14 residues. Germline V lookup: CDR1 SEHNR, CDR2 FQNEAQ (reference sequence). CDR3 coding DNA: TGTGCCAGCAGCTTCCAGCGGGACAGGGACGGCTACACCTTC. This sequence encodes CASSFQRDRDGYTF. The full variable domain, in which reference TRBV7-9 and TRBJ1-2 provide the parts outside the CDR3, is DTGVSQNPRHKITKRGQNVTFRCDPISEHNRLYWYRQTLGQGPEFLTYFQNEAQLEKSRLLSDRFSAERPKGSFSTLEIQRTEQGDSAMYLCASSFQRDRDGYTFGSGTRLTVV.

The chain is built from TRBV4-1 and TRBJ2-7; 11 bases match TRBD2. The CDR3 spans 16 residues. Germline values: CDR1 MGHRA, CDR2 YSYEKL. With V trimmed by 3 bases and J by 4 bases, 8 bases remained unmatched. CDR3 in amino acids: CASSQGGTSGEYEQYF. The CDR3 DNA sequence: TGCGCCAGCAGCCAGGGCGGGACTAGCGGTGAATACGAGCAGTACTTC.

The CDR3 here is CASSLGGQWKGTEAFF. DNA of the CDR3: TGTGCCAGCAGCTTAGGGGGACAGTGGAAGGGCACTGAAGCTTTCTTT. The chain links TRBV7-2 to TRBJ1-1, with 7 nucleotides matching TRBD1. Germline trimming cut 1 base from V and 4 bases from J; bases unmatched to any gene: 9. The CDR3 sequence is 16 residues long. Germline values: CDR1 SGHTA, CDR2 FQGNSA. Together with reference TRBV7-2 and TRBJ1-1, the CDR3 gives the full variable domain: GAGVSQSPSNKVTEKGKDVELRCDPISGHTALYWYRQSLGQGLEFLIYFQGNSAPDKSGLPSDRFSAERTGGSVSTLTIQRTQQEDSAVYLCASSLGGQWKGTEAFFGQGTRLTVV.

The rearrangement uses TRBV7-9 and TRBJ2-1, with D possibly called TRBD1 or TRBD2 (5 bases each). Per the germline V gene, CDR1 is SEHNR and CDR2 is FQNEAQ (reference sequence). The CDR3 consists of 17 residues. V lost 4 bases and J lost 2, with 18 bases in between. The CDR3 nucleotides read TGTGCCAGCAGCTCCCTACAACTAGGGGCGGCCTACAATGAGCAGTTCTTC. Amino acid sequence: CASSSLQLGAAYNEQFF. Drawing the rest from reference TRBV7-9 and TRBJ2-1, the complete variable domain is DTGVSQNPRHKITKRGQNVTFRCDPISEHNRLYWYRQTLGQGPEFLTYFQNEAQLEKSRLLSDRFSAERPKGSFSTLEIQRTEQGDSAMYLCASSSLQLGAAYNEQFFGPGTRLTVL.

This chain links TRBV6-2 or TRBV6-3 with TRBJ2-7; 8 bases agree with TRBD1. Germline values: CDR1 MNHEY, CDR2 SVGEGT. This CDR3 spans 16 amino acids. V shed 2 bases and J 1 base; nucleotides not matched to a gene: 7. This CDR3 reads CASSYGNRGKSYEQYF. CDR3 in DNA: TGTGCCAGCAGTTACGGGAACAGGGGGAAATCCTACGAGCAGTACTTC.

The V gene is TRBV7-6, the J gene TRBJ2-2; 9 bases are shared with TRBD1. This CDR3 region has 15 residues. CDR1 is SGHVS and CDR2 is FNYEAQ in the germline V gene. The trim removed 1 base at V and 7 bases at J, leaving 4 bases unmatched. The DNA of the CDR3 is TGTGCCAGCAGCTTAGGTCTGACAGGGGGCGGGGAGCTGTTTTTT. Translation gives CASSLGLTGGGELFF.

The rearrangement joins TRBV5-4 to TRBJ2-7, with 7 bases that match TRBD1. This CDR3 comprises 14 residues. The V segment lost 1 base and the J segment 0 bases; nucleotides outside the gene matches: 1. Germline-derived CDR1 and CDR2 are SGHNT and YYREEE (reference sequence). The CDR3 protein is CASSLSGGSYEQYF. The CDR3 bases are TGTGCCAGCAGCTTGTCAGGGGGCTCCTACGAGCAGTACTTC.

The gene calls are TRBV15 and TRBJ2-3; TRBD2 agrees at 7 bases. Germline V CDR1 and CDR2: LNHNV, YYDKDF (reference sequence). V was pared by 3 bases and J by 1 base, with 10 bases of the junction left unmatched. This CDR3 contains 17 residues. CDR3 coding DNA: TGTGCCACCAGCAGCGTACTAGCGCGTAAGGGCACAGATACGCAGTATTTT. It is translated as CATSSVLARKGTDTQYF.

This chain uses TRBV4-3 with TRBJ1-1; D not certain. The V end was cut by 0 bases, the J end by 4 bases, with 9 bases between. This CDR3 has 14 amino acids. The germline V gene encodes CDR1 LGHNA and CDR2 YSLEER. DNA for the CDR3: TGCGCCAGCAGCCAAGACTGGGAGGCCACTGAAGCTTTCTTT. Translation gives CASSQDWEATEAFF.

The rearrangement joins TRBV5-1 to TRBJ1-1; no definite D call. The CDR3 runs 14 residues. The V and J ends lost 0 bases and 6 bases respectively, with 12 bases between them. CDR1 is SGHRS and CDR2 is YFSETQ in the germline V gene. CDR3 region: CASSLGPSAAEAFF. The CDR3 DNA reads as TGCGCCAGCAGCTTGGGACCGTCTGCCGCTGAAGCTTTCTTT.

The chain uses TRBV6-5 and TRBJ2-7; no clear D gene. The V gene lost 6 bases and the J gene lost 0 bases, with 12 bases spanning the gap. The germline V gene has CDR1 MNHEY and CDR2 SVGAGI. This CDR3 spans 14 amino acids. CDR3 DNA sequence: TGTGCCAGCAGAAGCGCTAAGAGCTCCTACGAGCAGTACTTC. It yields the protein CASRSAKSSYEQYF.

A few counts support this clone. CDR3 DNA sequence: TGTGCCACCAGAGCAACAGGGGGCGCGTTATCAGCTTTCTTT. Its translation is CATRATGGALSAFF. The V gene is TRBV15, the J gene TRBJ1-1; 9 nucleotides align to TRBD1. The germline V gene has CDR1 LNHNV and CDR2 YYDKDF (reference sequence). The CDR3 runs to 14 residues. V trimming: 6 bases; J trimming: 10 bases; junction bases outside the gene matches: 12.

CDR3 sequence (DNA): TGTGCCAGCAGTCAAAGTAACTACAATGAGCAGTTCTTC. Protein: CASSQSNYNEQFF. V and J are TRBV27 and TRBJ2-1; the D is unclear. Deletions cut 5 bases from V and 3 bases from J, with 8 bases between. CDR3 length equals 13 residues. Germline values: CDR1 MNHEY, CDR2 SMNVEV (reference sequence).

The chain uses TRBV9 and TRBJ1-2; 7 nucleotides line up with TRBD1. The germline CDR1 and CDR2 sequences are SGDLS and YYNGEE. The V and J ends lost 3 bases and 8 bases, in that order; junction bases with no gene match: 13. The CDR3 contains 15 residues. CDR3 protein: CASSGYPDRVIGYTF. The CDR3 DNA follows: TGTGCCAGCAGCGGATACCCCGACAGGGTGATAGGCTACACCTTC.

In its sample, this clone was seen a few times. This sequence joins TRBV20-1 and TRBJ2-1, with D hard to call. Germline assignment: CDR1 DFQATT and CDR2 SNEGSKA (reference sequence). The CDR3 extends over 11 amino acids. CDR3: CSVFPRNEQFF. The CDR3 region has the DNA TGCAGCGTTTTCCCGCGGAATGAGCAGTTCTTC.

Only a few counts were recorded for this clone. This chain uses TRBV5-5 with TRBJ1-2; 8 nucleotides agree with TRBD1. CDR3 length: 16 amino acids. Germline V gene lookup returns CDR1 SGHKS and CDR2 YYEKEE (reference sequence). J lost 2 bases, V lost 4 bases, and 10 bases had no gene match. The CDR3 region is CASSPSPGTGNYGYTF. The CDR3 nucleotides are TGTGCCAGCAGCCCGAGCCCCGGGACAGGCAACTATGGCTACACCTTC.

The CDR3 DNA is TGTGCCAGCAGACCTCAGGGAACTTCCTACGAGCAGTACTTC. Translation: CASRPQGTSYEQYF. The chain joins TRBV28 to TRBJ2-7; a possible D gene is TRBD1 (5 bases). The V gene's germline CDR1 is MDHEN and CDR2 SYDVKM. This CDR3 has 14 residues. Trimming shortened V by 6 bases and J by 1 base, and 13 bases separated the two germline ends.

This clone was detected once. The chain carries TRBV28 and TRBJ1-3, with TRBD1 matching over 7 bases. This CDR3 spans 17 amino acids. V trimming: 1 base; J trimming: 1 base; junction bases outside the gene matches: 7. CDR1 and CDR2 (germline): MDHEN, SYDVKM. CDR3: CASSLYSPGGSGNTIYF. As DNA, the CDR3 is TGTGCCAGCAGTTTATACTCCCCAGGGGGGTCTGGAAACACCATATATTTT.